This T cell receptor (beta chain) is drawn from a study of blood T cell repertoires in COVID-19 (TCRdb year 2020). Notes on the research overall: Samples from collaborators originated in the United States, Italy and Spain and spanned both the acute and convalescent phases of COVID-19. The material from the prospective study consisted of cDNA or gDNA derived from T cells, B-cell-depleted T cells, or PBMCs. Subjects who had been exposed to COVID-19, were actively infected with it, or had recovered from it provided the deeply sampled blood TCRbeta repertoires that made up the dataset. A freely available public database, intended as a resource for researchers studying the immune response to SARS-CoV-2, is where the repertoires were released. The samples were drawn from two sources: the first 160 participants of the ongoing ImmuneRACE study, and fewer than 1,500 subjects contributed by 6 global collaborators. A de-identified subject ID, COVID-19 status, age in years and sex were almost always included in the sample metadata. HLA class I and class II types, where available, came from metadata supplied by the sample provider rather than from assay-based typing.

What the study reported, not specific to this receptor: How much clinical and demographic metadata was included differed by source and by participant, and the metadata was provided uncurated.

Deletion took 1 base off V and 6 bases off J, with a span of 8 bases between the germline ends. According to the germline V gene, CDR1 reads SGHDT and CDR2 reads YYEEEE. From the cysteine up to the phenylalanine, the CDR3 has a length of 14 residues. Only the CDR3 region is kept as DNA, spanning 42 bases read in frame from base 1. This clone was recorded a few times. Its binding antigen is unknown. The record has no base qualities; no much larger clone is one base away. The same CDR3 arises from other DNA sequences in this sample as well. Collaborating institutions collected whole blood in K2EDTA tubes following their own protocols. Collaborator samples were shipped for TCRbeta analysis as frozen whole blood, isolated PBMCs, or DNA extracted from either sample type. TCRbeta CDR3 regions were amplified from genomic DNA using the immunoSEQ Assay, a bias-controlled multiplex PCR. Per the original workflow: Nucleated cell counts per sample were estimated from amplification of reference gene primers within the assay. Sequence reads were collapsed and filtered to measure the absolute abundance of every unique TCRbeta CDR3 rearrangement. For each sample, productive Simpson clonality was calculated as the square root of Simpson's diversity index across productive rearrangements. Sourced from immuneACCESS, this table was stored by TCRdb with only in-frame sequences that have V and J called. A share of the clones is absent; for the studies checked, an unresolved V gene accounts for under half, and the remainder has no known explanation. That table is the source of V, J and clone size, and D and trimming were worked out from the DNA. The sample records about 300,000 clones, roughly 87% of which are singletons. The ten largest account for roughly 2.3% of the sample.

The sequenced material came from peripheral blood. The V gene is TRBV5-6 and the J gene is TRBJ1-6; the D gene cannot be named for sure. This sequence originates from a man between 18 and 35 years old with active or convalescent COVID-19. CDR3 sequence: CASSLIQVNSPLHF. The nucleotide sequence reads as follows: TGTGCCAGCAGCTTGATCCAGGTTAATTCACCCCTCCACTTT. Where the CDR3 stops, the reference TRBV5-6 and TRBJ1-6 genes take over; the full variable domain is DAGVTQSPTHLIKTRGQQVTLRCSPKSGHDTVSWYQQALGQGPQFIFQYYEEEERQRGNFPDRFSGHQFPNYSSELNVNALLLGDSALYLCASSLIQVNSPLHFGNGTRLTVT.